The text below deals with one T cell receptor (beta chain). Its antigen remains unknown. The data are from a study of T cell responses to AZD1222 COVID-19 vaccine. Overall study findings and caveats: With dominance at 160-218 and 743-854, vaccine-associated CD4 TCRs spanned spike. The study found Spike-specific TCR breadth and depth rose after two AZD1222 doses. In a largely white British group with more females than males, clonal diversity was possibly underestimated.

V shed 4 bases and J 6 bases; nucleotides not matched to a gene: 9. There are 14 residues in the CDR3. Germline CDR1 reads SGDLS; CDR2 reads YYNGEE. The method was immunoSEQ multiplex PCR; TCRdb's version includes in-frame clones alone and lacks a portion of them. The data hold around 160,000 clones, with about nine tenths observed a single time. This receptor was obtained from an adult in good health. Specimen: peripheral blood, collected on day 0 of MenACWY control vaccination. J is TRBJ1-1 and V is TRBV9; 7 bases match TRBD1. CDR3 nucleotides: TGTGCCAGCAGCTACAAAGGGGGCGGCTCTGAAGCTTTCTTT. It is translated as CASSYKGGGSEAFF.